One sample yielded the 12 T cell receptor beta chains listed below, sequenced in a study of regulatory T cells in long-lasting Graves disease. Time point reported: newly diagnosed GD, antithyroid drugs for less than 3 months. RNA extracted from PBMCs served as the sequencing template. Arm-PCR with iRepertoire HTBI primers amplified the CDR3 regions for these TCR beta libraries. MiXCR, run by TCRdb on the multiplex PCR reads, gives a single entry per CDR3 protein. This table holds hundreds of thousands of distinct CDR3 sequences, 15% to 20% found once. A further study also used this sample, focusing on T cells in Graves' hyperthyroidism and ophthalmopathy.

Sequencing used peripheral blood mononuclear cells (PBMCs), obtained at new diagnosis, from a patient treated with antithyroid drugs. These receptors originate from a woman aged 35 to 59 with Graves disease.

With respect to this clonotype: Mismatch with germline at one junction end may stem from a read error. The chain couples TRBV6-5 to TRBJ1-6; the match to TRBD1 covers 7 bases. In germline, CDR1 is MNHEY, CDR2 SVGAGI. The CDR3 runs to 16 residues. CDR3 DNA: TGTGCCGGCAGTTACTCGATGGGACAGAGAAATTCACCCCTCCACTTT. Translating it yields CAGSYSMGQRNSPLHF.

This clonotype was counted many times. The V call is TRBV10-3, the J call TRBJ1-2; D is undetermined. This CDR3 is built from 15 residues. The germline V gene encodes CDR1 ENHRY and CDR2 SYGVKD. Trimming cost V 6 bases and J 3 bases, with 17 bases left between them. CDR3 amino acids: CAIRDRTATDYGYTF. CDR3 sequence (DNA): TGTGCCATCAGAGATCGGACCGCTACTGACTATGGCTACACCTTC.

This clonotype was counted at least ten times. The J gene is TRBJ1-1, the V gene TRBV6-5; D is unclear. Germline CDR1 reads MNHEY; CDR2 reads SVGAGI. The CDR3 spans 14 residues. Deletions cut 2 bases from V and 0 bases from J, with 7 bases between. The CDR3 loop is CASSYRELNTEAFF. Here the CDR3 DNA reads TGTGCCAGCAGTTACAGGGAGTTGAACACTGAAGCTTTCTTT.

The V gene is TRBV3-1, the J gene TRBJ2-1; 12 nucleotides agree with TRBD2. The V gene end was trimmed by 1 base and the J gene end by 9 bases; junction bases not matched to a gene: 7. The CDR3 covers 16 residues. Per germline, CDR1 LGHDT and CDR2 YNNKEL (reference sequence). CDR3 protein: CASSQGSSGGAGEQFF. The DNA for the CDR3 is TGTGCCAGCAGCCAAGGATCTAGCGGGGGGGCCGGTGAGCAGTTCTTC.

This clonotype occurred many times. CDR3 DNA: TGTGCCAGCAGTTCCATGAGCGGGGGAAGTTTCTACGAGCAGTACTTC. Translation: CASSSMSGGSFYEQYF. The V and J genes are TRBV28 and TRBJ2-7; 8 bases map to TRBD2. Germline V gives CDR1 MDHEN, CDR2 SYDVKM. The CDR3 loop spans 16 amino acids. J lost 3 bases, V lost 4 bases, and 11 bases had no gene match.

This clonotype was detected many times. The rearrangement joins TRBV6-1 to TRBJ1-2, with D tentatively TRBD1 (6 bases). This CDR3 spans 14 amino acids. Trimming left V 6 bases short and J 7 bases short, with 18 bases between. CDR1 is MNHNS and CDR2 is SASEGT in the germline V gene. DNA for the CDR3: TGTGCCAGCAGCAAGGGGGGTCCTATAGTTGGCTACACCTTC. Protein sequence: CASSKGGPIVGYTF.

This clonotype was seen a few times. The CDR3 here is CASSETGYQETQYF. CDR3 coding DNA: TGTGCCAGCAGCGAGACGGGGTACCAAGAGACCCAGTACTTC. The chain recombines TRBV12-3 or TRBV12-4 with TRBJ2-5; tentative D call: TRBD2 (5 bases). Trimming pared 6 bases from V and 0 bases from J, leaving 11 bases between. CDR3 length: 14 residues.

This clonotype was detected many times. J is TRBJ1-2 and V is TRBV5-1; D may be TRBD1 (5 bases). The CDR3 contains 13 residues. Trimming pared 0 bases from V and 4 bases from J, leaving 7 bases between. Germline V CDR1 and CDR2: SGHRS, YFSETQ. The CDR3 protein is CASSLDGGYGYTF. The CDR3 DNA is TGCGCCAGCAGCTTGGACGGGGGCTATGGCTACACCTTC. The complete variable domain, with remaining parts taken from reference TRBV5-1 and TRBJ1-2, reads KAGVTQTPRYLIKTRGQQVTLSCSPISGHRSVSWYQQTPGQGLQFLFEYFSETQRNKGNFPGRFSGRQFSNSRSEMNVSTLELGDSALYLCASSLDGGYGYTFGSGTRLTVV.

This clonotype came up many times. This chain connects TRBV3-1 to TRBJ1-5, with 10 bases aligning to TRBD1. Trimming at V came to 1 base and at J to 4 bases, leaving 13 bases not matched to a gene. Germline V lookup: CDR1 LGHDT, CDR2 YNNKEL (reference sequence). The CDR3 runs to 19 residues. CDR3 nucleotides: TGTGCCAGCAGCCAAGGGTCCCCGGGACAGGGGAGAGCAAATCAGCCCCAGCATTTT. Translation: CASSQGSPGQGRANQPQHF.

This clonotype was observed at least ten times. This chain connects TRBV28 to TRBJ1-1; D is uncertain. V gave up 6 bases and J gave up 11 bases, with 16 bases separating them. The CDR3 is 12 residues long. CDR1 is MDHEN, CDR2 SYDVKM, per germline. CDR3 amino acids: CASSSTSQAAFF. The CDR3, as DNA: TGTGCCAGCAGCTCGACCTCCCAGGCGGCTTTCTTT.

This clonotype was counted at least ten times. The chain uses TRBV2 and TRBJ2-1, with D possibly being TRBD1 or TRBD2 (6 bases each). The germline gives CDR1 SNHLY, CDR2 FYNNEI. This CDR3 region has 15 residues. The germline V and J ends were trimmed by 7 bases and 7 bases, with 20 bases remaining between them. The CDR3 spells CASTEGGGPGNEQFF. CDR3 nucleotide sequence: TGTGCCAGCACCGAGGGTGGGGGGCCTGGTAATGAGCAGTTCTTC.

There are many counts of this clonotype. V gene TRBV18 combines with J gene TRBJ1-2; a possible D gene is TRBD1 (5 bases). The CDR3 covers 15 residues. Trimming cost V 2 bases and J 3 bases, with 13 bases left between them. Germline V gene sequence: CDR1 KGHSH, CDR2 LQKENI. The CDR3 sequence is CASSPGGVADYGYTF. The CDR3 DNA reads TGTGCCAGCTCACCAGGGGGGGTCGCGGACTATGGCTACACCTTC.